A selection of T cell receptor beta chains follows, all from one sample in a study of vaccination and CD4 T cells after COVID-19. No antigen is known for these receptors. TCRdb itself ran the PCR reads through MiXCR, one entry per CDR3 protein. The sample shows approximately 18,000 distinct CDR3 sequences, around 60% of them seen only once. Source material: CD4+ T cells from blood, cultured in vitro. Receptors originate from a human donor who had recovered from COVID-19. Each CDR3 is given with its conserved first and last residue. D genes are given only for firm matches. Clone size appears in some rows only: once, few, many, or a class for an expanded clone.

CDR3 protein: CASSPRGLGGSTDTQYF
CDR3 DNA: TGTGCCAGCAGCCCCCGGGGTCTTGGGGGTAGCACAGATACGCAGTATTTT
V gene: TRBV7-2
J gene: TRBJ2-3
clone size: -
D gene: -

CDR3 protein: CASSERAETQYF
CDR3 DNA: TGTGCCAGCAGTGAAAGGGCAGAGACCCAGTACTTC
V gene: TRBV6-1
J gene: TRBJ2-5
clone size: -
D gene: -

CDR3 protein: CASRPTGTSALEVQETQYF
CDR3 DNA: TGTGCCAGCAGACCAACCGGGACTAGCGCTCTAGAAGTCCAAGAGACCCAGTACTTC
V gene: TRBV6-2/TRBV6-3
J gene: TRBJ2-5
clone size: few
D gene: TRBD2

CDR3 protein: CASSLSLGQDTQYF
CDR3 DNA: TGTGCCAGCAGTCTAAGCTTGGGTCAAGATACGCAGTATTTT
V gene: TRBV6-1
J gene: TRBJ2-3
clone size: -
D gene: -

CDR3 protein: CASREDGDNEKLFF
CDR3 DNA: TGTGCCAGTAGAGAGGATGGTGATAATGAAAAACTGTTTTTT
V gene: TRBV19
J gene: TRBJ1-4
clone size: -
D gene: -

CDR3 protein: CASSARGSRADTQYF
CDR3 DNA: TGTGCCAGCAGCGCCCGGGGATCCCGGGCAGATACGCAGTATTTT
V gene: TRBV9
J gene: TRBJ2-3
clone size: once
D gene: -

CDR3 protein: CASRSAGTDNYGYTF
CDR3 DNA: TGCGCCAGCAGGTCAGCCGGGACAGATAATTATGGCTACACCTTC
V gene: TRBV5-1
J gene: TRBJ1-2
clone size: once
D gene: TRBD1

CDR3 protein: CSADGTSGIQETQYF
CDR3 DNA: TGCAGTGCGGATGGGACTAGCGGAATACAAGAGACCCAGTACTTC
V gene: TRBV20-1
J gene: TRBJ2-5
clone size: once
D gene: TRBD2

CDR3 protein: CASSLRRDSPLHF
CDR3 DNA: TGTGCCAGCAGCTTAAGACGGGATTCACCCCTCCACTTT
V gene: TRBV7-9
J gene: TRBJ1-6
clone size: -
D gene: -

CDR3 protein: CASSEGPGTEAFF
CDR3 DNA: TGTGCCAGCAGCGAAGGGCCTGGAACTGAAGCTTTCTTT
V gene: TRBV7-2
J gene: TRBJ1-1
clone size: -
D gene: -

CDR3 protein: CSVETSGRFFSYNEQFF
CDR3 DNA: TGCAGCGTTGAAACTAGCGGGAGGTTCTTTTCCTACAATGAGCAGTTCTTC
V gene: TRBV29-1
J gene: TRBJ2-1
clone size: -
D gene: TRBD2

CDR3 protein: CAGSGVLSQPQHF
CDR3 DNA: TGTGCCGGCAGCGGGGTATTAAGTCAGCCCCAGCATTTT
V gene: TRBV28
J gene: TRBJ1-5
clone size: once
D gene: -

CDR3 protein: CASSLLGRAFF
CDR3 DNA: TGTGCCAGCAGCTTGCTGGGACGAGCTTTCTTT
V gene: TRBV5-8
J gene: TRBJ1-1
clone size: -
D gene: -